This entry lists 31 T cell receptor beta chains sequenced from one sample in a study of cytomegalovirus exposure and HLA in healthy donors. With 60 Vbeta and 13 Jbeta primers, the PCR was carried out. Repertoires were generated with immunoSEQ multiplex PCR, while TCRdb's copy carries only in-frame clones and drops some. This sample contains 55,000 or so clones. Sequences were obtained from PBMCs. Receptors originate from a woman in her 30s in good health and CMV-seropositive.

CDR3 nucleotide sequence: TGCGCCAGCAGCCATTACTCCGGGACAAGAAAGCATACGCAGTATTTT. Protein product: CASSHYSGTRKHTQYF. V and J are TRBV4-1 and TRBJ2-3; tentatively, D is TRBD1 (6 bases). The CDR3 runs to 16 residues. V lost 3 bases and J lost 7, with 20 bases in between. Per the germline V gene, CDR1 is MGHRA and CDR2 is YSYEKL.

Concerning this clone: This same CDR3 is encoded by further DNA sequences in the sample. The rearrangement joins TRBV27 to TRBJ2-2; D is undetermined. Trimming removed 3 bases from V and 4 bases from J, with 9 bases in between. CDR3 length: 14 amino acids. CDR1 is MNHEY, CDR2 SMNVEV, per germline (reference sequence). The CDR3 sequence is CASSFGASTGELFF. For the CDR3, the DNA is TGTGCCAGCAGTTTTGGTGCGTCCACCGGGGAGCTGTTTTTT.

This chain links TRBV5-1 with TRBJ1-2; TRBD1 matches at 8 bases. Germline V gene data show CDR1 as SGHRS and CDR2 as YFSETQ. The CDR3 runs to 14 residues. V lost 0 bases to trimming and J lost 3 bases; unmatched junction nucleotides: 1. The CDR3 bases are TGCGCCAGCAGCTTGGCAGGGGGCGACTATGGCTACACCTTC. This translates into CASSLAGGDYGYTF.

The chain joins TRBV9 to TRBJ2-5; D is ambiguous. CDR1 and CDR2 (germline): SGDLS, YYNGEE. This CDR3 is built from 14 residues. Deletions cut 0 bases from V and 1 base from J, with 7 bases between. DNA of the CDR3: TGTGCCAGCAGCGTAGGTCCCAGCCAAGAGACCCAGTACTTC. Translation: CASSVGPSQETQYF.

The rearrangement joins TRBV18 to TRBJ2-7, with TRBD1 matching 8 bases. Looked up from germline, CDR1 is KGHSH and CDR2 is LQKENI. The V and J ends lost 2 bases and 3 bases, in that order; junction bases with no gene match: 3. The CDR3 spans 14 residues. The CDR3 DNA sequence: TGTGCCAGCTCACCAAGGACAGGGAACTACGAGCAGTACTTC. This gives the protein CASSPRTGNYEQYF.

The CDR3 DNA follows: TGTGCCTGGAGGAACGACAGGAATTCACCCCTCCACTTT. As protein: CAWRNDRNSPLHF. The chain employs TRBV30 and TRBJ1-6; possibly TRBD1 for D (6 bases). Germline CDR1 and CDR2: GTSNPN and SVGIG (reference sequence). This CDR3 region has 13 residues. V was trimmed by 3 bases and J by 7 bases, leaving 10 bases between them.

J is TRBJ1-5 and V is TRBV7-8; 9 nucleotides line up with TRBD1. CDR3 length equals 16 residues. V lost 5 bases to trimming and J lost 6 bases; unmatched junction nucleotides: 11. Germline CDR1 and CDR2: SGHVS and FQNEAQ. Here the CDR3 DNA reads TGTGCCAGCAGCCCCGGGACAGGGTCAGCCGGTCAGCCCCAGCATTTT. Protein product: CASSPGTGSAGQPQHF.

The chain uses TRBV18 and TRBJ1-5; a weak D match, TRBD1 (5 bases). This CDR3 spans 14 amino acids. Germline V gene lookup returns CDR1 KGHSH and CDR2 LQKENI. Trimming took off 4 bases at V and 2 bases at J, with 9 bases between the two ends. CDR3 amino acids: CASSRGGGNQPQHF. The DNA of the CDR3 is TGTGCCAGCTCACGGGGGGGAGGCAATCAGCCCCAGCATTTT.

The V and J genes are TRBV5-6 and TRBJ2-5; D unresolved. The J call is doubtful: the DNA matches TRBJ2-7 better. There are 13 residues in the CDR3. Per germline, CDR1 SGHDT and CDR2 YYEEEE. DNA of the CDR3: TGTGCCAGCAGCTTGGGAGCATCTTACGAGCAGTACTTC. This translates into CASSLGASYEQYF.

This chain links TRBV19 with TRBJ2-5, with D possibly being TRBD1 (6 bases). CDR1 is LNHDA, CDR2 SQIVND, per germline (reference sequence). There are 14 residues in the CDR3. V gave up 4 bases and J gave up 2 bases, with 11 bases separating them. This chain's CDR3 is CASSTGQLQETQYF. The CDR3 nucleotides read TGTGCCAGTAGTACAGGACAGCTTCAAGAGACCCAGTACTTC.

The chain couples TRBV27 to TRBJ1-5; D gene uncertain. Looked up from germline, CDR1 is MNHEY and CDR2 is SMNVEV (reference sequence). The CDR3 consists of 15 residues. V gave up 0 bases and J gave up 1 base, with 7 bases separating them. The chain's CDR3 is CASSLSSRSNQPQHF. Here the CDR3 DNA reads TGTGCCAGCAGTTTATCATCCCGGAGCAATCAGCCCCAGCATTTT.

This rearrangement joins TRBV5-5 to TRBJ2-3, with TRBD1 identical over 9 bases. Germline CDR1 is SGHKS and CDR2 is YYEKEE (reference sequence). The V and J ends lost 0 bases and 6 bases, in that order; junction bases with no gene match: 2. CDR3 length equals 14 residues. The CDR3 DNA is TGTGCCAGCAGCTTGGAGACAGGGGGGGATACGCAGTATTTT. Translating it yields CASSLETGGDTQYF.

V usage is TRBV28 and J usage is TRBJ2-6; the D gene is possibly TRBD2 (6 bases). Trimming took off 6 bases at V and 3 bases at J, with 12 bases between the two ends. The CDR3 has 15 residues. The germline CDR1 and CDR2 sequences are MDHEN and SYDVKM. The CDR3 DNA sequence: TGTGCCAGCAGGGGTGGAGGGCTTGGGGCCAACGTCCTGACTTTC. Translated: CASRGGGLGANVLTF.

This chain uses TRBV6-5 with TRBJ1-1; D may be TRBD1 (5 bases). Trimming pared 2 bases from V and 1 base from J, leaving 14 bases between. Germline assignment: CDR1 MNHEY and CDR2 SVGAGI. CDR3 length: 16 amino acids. DNA for the CDR3: TGTGCCAGCAGTTACCAATCGCAGGGAAGGAACACTGAAGCTTTCTTT. Protein: CASSYQSQGRNTEAFF.

The gene calls are TRBV12-5 and TRBJ1-5; 7 nucleotides align to TRBD1. CDR3 size: 14 residues. V lost 6 bases to trimming and J lost 2 bases; unmatched junction nucleotides: 4. Germline V lookup: CDR1 LGHNT, CDR2 FRNRAP. CDR3 region: CASGRGVGNQPQHF. The CDR3 bases are TGTGCTAGTGGCAGGGGGGTCGGCAATCAGCCCCAGCATTTT.

V and J are TRBV13 and TRBJ2-5; 10 nucleotides line up with TRBD1. The CDR3 is 15 amino acids. J lost 4 bases, V lost 8 bases, and 10 bases had no gene match. Germline CDR1 and CDR2: PRHDT and FYEKMQ (reference sequence). CDR3 amino acids: CASSNRGQGIETQYF. The CDR3 DNA sequence: TGTGCCAGCTCGAACCGGGGACAGGGGATAGAGACCCAGTACTTC.

This rearrangement joins TRBV27 to TRBJ1-4; a weak D match, TRBD1 (6 bases). Per the germline V gene, CDR1 is MNHEY and CDR2 is SMNVEV (reference sequence). This CDR3 has 13 amino acids. V lost 5 bases, J lost 8 bases, and 12 bases lay in between. The DNA for the CDR3 is TGTGCCAGCAGTAATACCAGGGGCGAAAAACTGTTTTTT. Translation: CASSNTRGEKLFF.

The chain carries TRBV28 and TRBJ2-7; TRBD1 is a possible D gene (5 bases). The germline V gene encodes CDR1 MDHEN and CDR2 SYDVKM. V lost 6 bases and J lost 0, with 15 bases in between. The CDR3 is 15 residues long. The DNA for the CDR3 is TGTGCCAGCAGCCCCAGGGCCTCTAGCTCCTACGAGCAGTACTTC. Translation: CASSPRASSSYEQYF.

The chain links TRBV5-1 to TRBJ2-7; 10 bases line up with TRBD1. J was trimmed by 7 bases and V by 4 bases; bases with no gene match: 14. The CDR3 is made up of 16 amino acids. CDR1 and CDR2 from the germline V gene are SGHRS and YFSETQ. CDR3 nucleotides: TGCGCCAGCAGCAAATCGACAGGGGGCGGGTTTGGTGAGCAGTACTTC. This gives the protein CASSKSTGGGFGEQYF.

The chain carries TRBV11-2 and TRBJ1-2; TRBD1 agrees at 8 bases. Germline CDR1 is SGHAT and CDR2 is FQNNGV. This CDR3 is 15 amino acids long. The V gene end was trimmed by 4 bases and the J gene end by 4 bases; junction bases not matched to a gene: 8. CDR3 bases: TGTGCCAGCAGCTCCCTCAGGGGGCAGATCTATGGCTACACCTTC. It specifies CASSSLRGQIYGYTF.

Written as DNA, the CDR3 is TGTGCCAGCGGGACTAGCGGATCCTACGAGCAGTACTTC. Translated: CASGTSGSYEQYF. This chain joins TRBV2 and TRBJ2-7, with 11 nucleotides matching TRBD2. V lost 8 bases, J lost 1 base, and 1 base stayed unmatched. Germline CDR1 is SNHLY and CDR2 is FYNNEI. The CDR3 loop spans 13 amino acids. Full variable domain (outside the CDR3, taken from reference TRBV2 and TRBJ2-7): EPEVTQTPSHQVTQMGQEVILRCVPISNHLYFYWYRQILGQKVEFLVSFYNNEISEKSEIFDDQFSVERPDGSNFTLKIRSTKLEDSAMYFCASGTSGSYEQYFGPGTRLTVT.

V gene TRBV30 combines with J gene TRBJ1-1; possibly TRBD1 for D (6 bases). The CDR3 runs 14 residues. Germline lookup yields CDR1 GTSNPN and CDR2 SVGIG (reference sequence). The V end lost 3 bases, the J end lost 5 bases, and 16 bases lay between the germline ends. DNA for the CDR3: TGTGCCTGGAGGATACAGGGCCGGGGAACTGAAGCTTTCTTT. This encodes CAWRIQGRGTEAFF.

The chain is built from TRBV7-9 and TRBJ1-2, with 10 bases aligning to TRBD1. Germline-derived CDR1 and CDR2 are SEHNR and FQNEAQ (reference sequence). This CDR3 spans 15 amino acids. V lost 5 bases and J lost 1; bases outside the gene matches: 4. CDR3 region: CASSPGTGVNYGYTF. The CDR3 coding sequence is TGTGCCAGCAGCCCCGGGACAGGGGTTAACTATGGCTACACCTTC. The entire variable domain, with the rest obtained from reference TRBV7-9 and TRBJ1-2, is as follows: DTGVSQNPRHKITKRGQNVTFRCDPISEHNRLYWYRQTLGQGPEFLTYFQNEAQLEKSRLLSDRFSAERPKGSFSTLEIQRTEQGDSAMYLCASSPGTGVNYGYTFGSGTRLTVV.

This chain uses TRBV30 with TRBJ1-3, with 10 bases identical to TRBD1. Germline CDR1 GTSNPN, CDR2 SVGIG (reference sequence). V was clipped by 4 bases and J by 2 bases; unmatched bases: 8. The CDR3 sequence is 16 residues long. The CDR3 protein is CAWTLGTGEPGNTIYF. The CDR3 nucleotides are TGTGCCTGGACCTTGGGGACAGGGGAGCCTGGAAACACCATATATTTT.

The chain links TRBV19 to TRBJ2-7, with 13 bases that match TRBD2. The germline CDR1 and CDR2 sequences are LNHDA and SQIVND (reference sequence). V lost 5 bases and J lost 5; bases outside the gene matches: 3. This CDR3 spans 14 amino acids. The CDR3 loop is CASSSGLAGDEQYF. The CDR3 coding sequence is TGTGCCAGTAGTTCCGGACTAGCGGGAGACGAGCAGTACTTC.

V and J are TRBV4-2 and TRBJ1-4; 11 nucleotides agree with TRBD1. Trimming took 1 base from V and 7 from J; bases not matched to a gene: 2. This CDR3 is built from 15 residues. Germline assignment: CDR1 LGHNA and CDR2 YNFKEQ. The CDR3 sequence is CASSQVDRGREKLFF. In DNA, the CDR3 is TGTGCCAGCAGCCAAGTGGACAGGGGGCGTGAAAAACTGTTTTTT.

In DNA form, the CDR3 reads TGTGCCAGCAGTTACGGGGCGTCCTACGAGCAGTACTTC. This gives the protein CASSYGASYEQYF. The genes are TRBV6-5 and TRBJ2-7; D possibly corresponds to TRBD1 (5 bases). CDR3 size: 13 residues. Trimming removed 2 bases at V and 1 base at J, with 6 bases between. CDR1 is MNHEY, CDR2 SVGAGI, per germline.

The chain is built from TRBV6-6 and TRBJ2-3; no clear D. This CDR3 region has 11 residues. Per germline, CDR1 MNHNY and CDR2 SVGAGI (reference sequence). V lost 6 bases to trimming and J lost 6 bases, with 7 bases between them. The CDR3 coding sequence is TGTGCCAGCAGCCTTCAGGATACGCAGTATTTT. Its protein is CASSLQDTQYF.

This chain uses TRBV5-1 with TRBJ1-1; possibly TRBD1 for D (6 bases). The CDR3 covers 11 residues. Trimming shortened V by 5 bases and J by 8 bases, and 10 bases separated the two germline ends. CDR1 SGHRS and CDR2 YFSETQ come from the germline V gene. CDR3 sequence reads: CASRYQGEAFF. The CDR3 nucleotides are TGCGCCAGCAGATACCAGGGGGAAGCTTTCTTT.

V gene TRBV28 combines with J gene TRBJ1-2, with 9 bases matching TRBD1. CDR3 size: 16 residues. Germline CDR1 reads MDHEN; CDR2 reads SYDVKM. V dropped 5 bases and J dropped 2; count of bases not matched to a gene: 9. The CDR3: CASSAQGAVVNYGYTF. In DNA, the CDR3 is TGTGCCAGCAGTGCACAGGGGGCTGTCGTAAACTATGGCTACACCTTC.

The rearrangement joins TRBV13 to TRBJ2-7, with 7 bases that match TRBD2. With 5 bases clipped from V and 1 base from J, the junction kept 11 bases outside the gene matches. This CDR3 has 16 residues. CDR1 PRHDT and CDR2 FYEKMQ come from the germline V gene (reference sequence). The CDR3 is CASSLYSRELSYEQYF. The CDR3 region has the DNA TGTGCCAGCAGCCTATACTCGCGGGAGTTATCCTACGAGCAGTACTTC.